This T cell receptor beta chain was observed in a study of identical twins. Study results and caveats: Twins' surplus sharing was weaker for beta out-of-frame sequences.

TCRdb fed the 5' RACE reads into MiXCR, producing one record per CDR3 protein. The sample shows 450,000 to 650,000 distinct CDR3 sequences, around 9.6% of them seen only once. This clonotype was seen a few times. Antigen specificity is unknown. The CDR3 covers 14 residues. Separately, the same data were catalogued under a study of yellow fever vaccine responses in identical twins.

The receptor was derived from a woman between 18 and 30 years old in good health. This chain links TRBV21-1 with TRBJ2-3. TRBV21-1 is tagged as a pseudogene. The sample comprised PBMCs. The CDR3, as DNA: TGTGCCAGCAGCCCATTCCCCAGCACAGATACGCAGTATTTT. This codes for CASSPFPSTDTQYF.